Listed below are T cell receptor beta chains from one sample, sequenced in a study of cytomegalovirus exposure and HLA in healthy donors. This table comes from immunoSEQ multiplex PCR, and its TCRdb copy is limited to in-frame clones, with some not included. The sample shows tens of thousands of clones, around 78% of them seen only once. The sample consisted of PBMCs. The source is a male donor in good health and CMV-seropositive. Each CDR3 is given with its conserved first and last residue. D genes are given only for firm matches. Size is omitted from some rows. Given values are once, few, many or a class for expanded clones.

cdr3_length	v_call	d_call	clone_size	j_call	cdr3_nt	cdr3_aa
16	TRBV7-8	TRBD1	-	TRBJ2-4	TGTGCCAGCAGCTTCGGGTACAGGGGGGCCAAAAACATTCAGTACTTC	CASSFGYRGAKNIQYF
13	TRBV5-1	-	-	TRBJ2-2	TGCGCCAGCAGCTTGCAGGGCGCCGGGGAGCTGTTTTTT	CASSLQGAGELFF
17	TRBV7-9	TRBD1	-	TRBJ2-7	TGTGCCAGCAGCTCCCCCTACAGGGGGGTCCAGGCCTACGAGCAGTACTTC	CASSSPYRGVQAYEQYF
16	TRBV5-6	TRBD1	-	TRBJ2-5	TGTGCCAGCAGCTTGGGTTGGGGGACAGGGGAAGAGACCCAGTACTTC	CASSLGWGTGEETQYF
17	TRBV5-1	TRBD1	-	TRBJ1-6	TGCGCCAGCAGCTTGGCCGTCGGGACAGGGACTTATTCACCCCTCCACTTT	CASSLAVGTGTYSPLHF
13	TRBV25-1	-	-	TRBJ1-6	TGTGCCAGCAGTGACAGGGGTAATTCACCCCTCCACTTT	CASSDRGNSPLHF
11	TRBV7-8	-	-	TRBJ2-1	TGTGCCAGCAGCTTAGTCTATGAGCAGTTCTTC	CASSLVYEQFF
14	TRBV5-1	-	-	TRBJ2-1	TGCGCCAGCTCCGGACAGAGGGCGGGCGATGAGCAGTTCTTC	CASSGQRAGDEQFF
11	TRBV13	-	-	TRBJ2-5	TGTGCCAGCAGCTTGAGAGAGACCCAGTACTTC	CASSLRETQYF
15	TRBV6-6	-	few	TRBJ1-5	TGTGCCAGCAGTTCCCGGCAGGCGCGCAATCAGCCCCAGCATTTT	CASSSRQARNQPQHF
14	TRBV10-2	-	few	TRBJ1-5	TGCGCCAGCACCCGTCGGGAATTCAATCAGCCCCAGCATTTT	CASTRREFNQPQHF
16	TRBV6-1	TRBD1	-	TRBJ1-2	TGTGCCAGCAGTGCTATTTCCTACAGGGGTTCTTATGGCTACACCTTC	CASSAISYRGSYGYTF
14	TRBV7-9	-	once	TRBJ2-5	TGTGCCAGCAGCGCCGCGGGGTCGGGAGAGACCCAGTACTTC	CASSAAGSGETQYF
15	TRBV28	-	-	TRBJ2-6	TGTGCCAGCAGCCCACCGGGGTCCGGGGCCAACGTCCTGACTTTC	CASSPPGSGANVLTF
11	TRBV6-5	-	-	TRBJ2-1	TGTGCCAGCTTTAGGGGTAATGAGCAGTTCTTC	CASFRGNEQFF
15	TRBV30	TRBD2	-	TRBJ2-3	TGTGCCTGGACTGAACTAGCGGGAGGACGAGATACGCAGTATTTT	CAWTELAGGRDTQYF
13	TRBV7-9	TRBD1	few	TRBJ1-2	TGTGCCAGCAGCTTATACAGGGGCTATGGCTACACCTTC	CASSLYRGYGYTF
14	TRBV5-1	-	-	TRBJ2-3	TGCGCCAGCAGCTTGGATATCCTTGGCGATACGCAGTATTTT	CASSLDILGDTQYF
12	TRBV28	-	-	TRBJ1-1	TGTGCCAGCGGGGAACAGGGAAGTGAAGCTTTCTTT	CASGEQGSEAFF
14	TRBV29-1	-	few	TRBJ2-3	TGCAGCGTTGACTCGGGGGGCGGGACAGATACGCAGTATTTT	CSVDSGGGTDTQYF
13	TRBV5-1	TRBD1	-	TRBJ2-7	TGCGCCAGCAGCGGGACAGGGGTTTACGAGCAGTACTTC	CASSGTGVYEQYF
13	TRBV2	-	-	TRBJ1-4	TGTGCCAGCGGGACACAGGCGTATGAAAAACTGTTTTTT	CASGTQAYEKLFF
13	TRBV19	-	medium-sized	TRBJ1-1	TGTGCCAGTAGTATAGGTCGGAACACTGAAGCTTTCTTT	CASSIGRNTEAFF
14	TRBV28	TRBD1	-	TRBJ2-7	TGTGCCAGCAGTTTTACAGGGGGCCCCTACGAGCAGTACTTC	CASSFTGGPYEQYF
12	TRBV7-9	-	-	TRBJ2-5	TGTTCCAGCAGCCCGAGGAGGGTGCCCCAGTACTTC	CSSSPRRVPQYF
21	TRBV27	TRBD1	-	TRBJ1-2	TGTGCCAGCAGTTTAAGAATGGTATACCAGGAGACAGGGATCCTACTAAGCGGCTACACCTTC	CASSLRMVYQETGILLSGYTF
14	TRBV15	-	-	TRBJ2-7	TGTGCCACCAGCAGAGGGGGGGACTCCTACGAGCAGTACTTC	CATSRGGDSYEQYF
16	TRBV5-1	-	few	TRBJ1-4	TGCGCCAGCAGCTTGGCGGGGGGGACGGAGAACGAAAAACTGTTTTTT	CASSLAGGTENEKLFF
14	TRBV4-2	TRBD2	-	TRBJ2-2	TGTGCCAGCACCGGGGAGGGGCCCACCGGGGAGCTGTTTTTT	CASTGEGPTGELFF
14	TRBV11-2	TRBD1	-	TRBJ1-1	TGTGCCAGCAGCTTCGACAGGGGGGGCACTGAAGCTTTCTTT	CASSFDRGGTEAFF
13	TRBV30	TRBD1	-	TRBJ2-5	TGTGCCTGGCCGAAAGGACAGGTCGGGACCCAGTACTTC	CAWPKGQVGTQYF
16	TRBV6-5	-	-	TRBJ2-2	TGTGCCAGCAGTTTCCGTTTAGCTCTGAACACCGGGGAGCTGTTTTTT	CASSFRLALNTGELFF
18	TRBV4-1	TRBD2	-	TRBJ2-3	TGCGCCAGCAGCCAAGCCTCGGGACTAGCGGGAGGCGATGGTACGCAGTATTTT	CASSQASGLAGGDGTQYF
12	TRBV28	-	-	TRBJ1-1	TGTGCCAGCAGTTCCGTTAACACTGAAGCTTTCTTT	CASSSVNTEAFF
11	TRBV2	-	few	TRBJ2-7	TGTGCCAGCAGGGCCGCCAGGCAGGGATACTTC	CASRAARQGYF
15	TRBV11-2	TRBD2	-	TRBJ2-2	TGTGCCAGCAGGGCGGGACTAGCAGCCACCGGGGAGCTGTTTTTT	CASRAGLAATGELFF
15	TRBV29-1	TRBD1	-	TRBJ2-5	TGCAGCGCTAATGTTGGGGGACAGAGTCAAGAGACCCAGTACTTC	CSANVGGQSQETQYF